The next 13 T cell receptor beta chains were all read from a single sample in a study of T cell repertoires in aging, cancer and after chemotherapy (dated by TCRdb to the late 2010s). The sequencer listed for this sample is Illumina MiSeq. Multiplex touch-down PCR with a mixed TRB-A/B primer pool was used to amplify rearranged TRB sequences covering the V, D and J segments. TCRdb applied fastp at Q25 and MiXCR to the public reads, then kept only in-frame beta chains. CDR3 protein duplicates are merged, each entry listing the most common genes and DNA. Recorded for this sample are about 5,300 distinct CDR3 sequences; roughly a quarter of them occurred a single time. The ten largest clones add up to around 7.5% of the sample. TCR beta rearrangements were amplified from genomic DNA isolated from peripheral blood, not from sorted cells or RNA. The sample taken for sequencing was blood. These receptors originate from a human donor in good health.

A word on this clonotype: A read error may explain this, as a much larger clone is one base away. The rearrangement joins TRBV20-1 to TRBJ2-1, with a tentative D call TRBD2 (5 bases). CDR1 and CDR2 from the germline V gene are DFQATT and SNEGSKA (reference sequence). The CDR3 is 15 amino acids. Trimming stripped 0 bases from V and 9 bases from J, with 18 bases between. CDR3 region: CSARDLVGDMGEQFF. CDR3 DNA sequence: TGCAGTGCTAGAGACCTAGTGGGAGACATGGGTGAGCAGTTCTTC.

This rearrangement joins TRBV19 to TRBJ2-2; 14 nucleotides align to TRBD2. The germline V gene has CDR1 LNHDA and CDR2 SQIVND (reference sequence). This CDR3 region has 16 residues. The V gene end was trimmed by 6 bases and the J gene end by 1 base; junction bases not matched to a gene: 1. CDR3 nucleotides: TGTGCCAGTAGGACTAGCGGGAGGGTGAACACCGGGGAGCTGTTTTTT. Encoded protein: CASRTSGRVNTGELFF.

This clonotype qualifies as medium-sized (0.01 to 0.1%). This chain joins TRBV19 and TRBJ1-5; the D gene is possibly TRBD1 (5 bases). This CDR3 is 15 amino acids long. V was trimmed by 1 base and J by 2 bases, leaving 9 bases between them. Germline V gene data show CDR1 as LNHDA and CDR2 as SQIVND (reference sequence). This CDR3 reads CASSIVIRGNQPQHF. For the CDR3, the DNA is TGTGCCAGTAGTATAGTTATCAGGGGCAATCAGCCCCAGCATTTT.

The J gene is TRBJ1-5, the V gene TRBV24-1; D possibly corresponds to TRBD1 (5 bases). CDR3 length equals 16 residues. Germline V CDR1 and CDR2: KGHDR, SFDVKD. Deletions cut 4 bases from V and 0 bases from J, with 12 bases between. The CDR3 sequence: CATSDRTGGSNQPQHF. For the CDR3, the DNA is TGTGCCACCAGTGACCGGACCGGGGGTAGCAATCAGCCCCAGCATTTT.

This clonotype qualifies as medium-sized (0.01 to 0.1%). The chain links TRBV27 to TRBJ2-5; 9 nucleotides match TRBD2. The germline V gene encodes CDR1 MNHEY and CDR2 SMNVEV (reference sequence). The V segment lost 2 bases and the J segment 5 bases; nucleotides outside the gene matches: 3. The CDR3 runs to 14 residues. The CDR3 loop reads CASSLGLAGETQYF. The DNA of the CDR3 is TGTGCCAGCAGTTTAGGGCTAGCGGGGGAGACCCAGTACTTC.

The chain combines TRBV7-2 with TRBJ2-7; 7 bases agree with TRBD1. The CDR3 covers 14 residues. In germline, CDR1 is SGHTA, CDR2 FQGNSA. J was trimmed by 5 bases and V by 4 bases; bases with no gene match: 8. DNA of the CDR3: TGTGCCAGCAGCTATAGCTCGGACAGGAACGAGCAGTACTTC. This sequence encodes CASSYSSDRNEQYF.

This clonotype qualifies as medium-sized. The V and J genes are TRBV28 and TRBJ1-2, with D unresolved. V shed 7 bases and J shed 2 bases, with 8 bases lying between them. Germline V gene sequence: CDR1 MDHEN, CDR2 SYDVKM. The CDR3 consists of 12 residues. CDR3 nucleotides: TGTGCCAGCACCGCCAAAAACTATGGCTACACCTTC. Protein: CASTAKNYGYTF.

The table lists this clonotype with a few counts. CDR3 sequence: CASSTGTLWWEETQYF. The DNA for the CDR3 is TGTGCCAGCAGTACGGGGACGCTCTGGTGGGAAGAGACCCAGTACTTC. The rearrangement links TRBV27 to TRBJ2-5; either TRBD1 or TRBD2 may fit D (5 bases each). The CDR3 has 16 residues. CDR1 is MNHEY and CDR2 is SMNVEV in the germline V gene (reference sequence). The V gene lost 5 bases and the J gene lost 3 bases, with 19 bases spanning the gap.

This clonotype counts as medium-sized. The rearrangement joins TRBV12-3 or TRBV12-4 to TRBJ2-5, with D unclear. The CDR3 covers 12 residues. Trimming pared 2 bases from V and 2 bases from J, leaving 3 bases between. CDR3 protein: CASSLLQETQYF. CDR3 nucleotide sequence: TGTGCCAGCAGTTTACTGCAAGAGACCCAGTACTTC.

This clonotype has more than one count but fewer than ten. The CDR3 DNA is TGCGCCAGCAGCCGGGATGCATTAAGCGACGAGCAGTACTTC. Residues: CASSRDALSDEQYF. This rearrangement joins TRBV4-3 to TRBJ2-7; no reliable D call. Germline values: CDR1 LGHNA, CDR2 YSLEER. Trimming cost V 4 bases and J 5 bases, with 15 bases left between them. This CDR3 is built from 14 residues.

This clonotype rates as medium-sized. J is TRBJ1-2 and V is TRBV27; 7 nucleotides align to TRBD1. This CDR3 is built from 14 residues. Trimming removed 2 bases from V and 4 bases from J; junction bases left unmatched: 4. The germline CDR1 and CDR2 sequences are MNHEY and SMNVEV (reference sequence). CDR3 DNA sequence: TGTGCCAGCAGTTTAAAGGGGGCGAGCTATGGCTACACCTTC. This codes for CASSLKGASYGYTF.

About this clonotype: One end of the junction fails to match germline, which may point to a read error. The V gene is TRBV5-5, the J gene TRBJ1-4; D gene ambiguous. CDR1 SGHKS and CDR2 YYEKEE come from the germline V gene (reference sequence). The CDR3 contains 14 residues. In nucleotides, the CDR3 is TGCGCCAGCAGCTTGGAGGCCCCAGATGAAAAACTGTTTTTT. Amino acid sequence: CASSLEAPDEKLFF.

This chain connects TRBV10-3 to TRBJ1-1, with 9 bases matching TRBD1. V lost 5 bases, J lost 2 bases, and 6 bases stayed unmatched. The CDR3 has 15 amino acids. CDR1 ENHRY and CDR2 SYGVKD come from the germline V gene. The CDR3 nucleotides are TGTGCCATCAGTAGACAGGGGGTGATCAACACTGAAGCTTTCTTT. Its translation is CAISRQGVINTEAFF.